This T cell receptor beta chain is drawn from a study of blood T cell repertoires in COVID-19. Germline-derived CDR1 and CDR2 are SGHRS and YFSETQ. Between the trimmed V and J ends, which lost 4 bases and 5 bases, there was a span of 12 bases. The CDR3 covers 14 residues. TCRdb keeps only in-frame clones here, not all; method: immunoSEQ multiplex PCR. Of about 480,000 clones in the sample, roughly 89% are singletons; the top ten hold 7.5% to 9.5%. The chain has TRBV5-1 and TRBJ1-4; perhaps TRBD1 as D (6 bases). The sequence was collected from a woman aged 50 to 60 with COVID-19, enrolled during active disease. The sequenced sample was peripheral blood. The CDR3 DNA follows: TGCGCCAGCAGCATAGGACAGCGGAATGAAAAACTGTTTTTT. Amino acid sequence: CASSIGQRNEKLFF.